The clone carrying this T cell receptor beta chain showed up many times. What it recognizes is unknown. TCRdb fed the RACE reads into MiXCR, producing one record per CDR3 protein. The sample consists of 45,000 to 60,000 distinct CDR3 sequences, 12% of them appearing once. Trimming removed 5 bases at V and 0 bases at J, with 17 bases between. The CDR3 length is 17 residues. Germline CDR1 LGHNT, CDR2 FRNRAP. The record originates from a study of human T cells and chemical hapten exposure. At the level of the study: Patients received weekly diphenylcyclopropenone doses to the scalp throughout the approximately 24-week study. Alopecia areata, totalis or universalis was found in mostly female patients. Patch tests applied 0.01% DPC to the upper back, read at 6 days.

Whole-study findings and limits: Since the donors had alopecia, their immune response may not be the same as that of healthy people.

Sample time point: patch test 3, about 24 weeks after DPC sensitization. As to treatment: therapeutic diphenylcyclopropenone sensitization with weekly scalp DPC. The sequence was collected from a young man with alopecia areata. Some clones in this sample may be carry-over from other donors' samples. Sequences were derived from whole blood, sampled in connection with sensitization to the hapten diphenylcyclopropenone (DPC). V gene TRBV12-5 combines with J gene TRBJ1-5; D is unresolved. CDR3 region: CASGLPPRGDSNQPQHF. CDR3 nucleotides: TGTGCTAGTGGTCTCCCTCCTCGGGGAGATAGCAATCAGCCCCAGCATTTT.